These 25 T cell receptor beta chains came from one sample sequenced in a study of early T cells in non-severe SARS-CoV-2 infection. TCRdb re-derived calls from the 5' RACE reads in MiXCR, one entry per CDR3 protein. This sample has about 88,000 distinct CDR3 sequences, with under 15% found just once. Sequencing used whole blood. The receptors here all came from an adult who was a healthcare worker with PCR-confirmed SARS-CoV-2 infection or an uninfected control (not recorded which).

This clonotype was counted ten times or more. The CDR3 loop reads CASSSGERTSGTYEQYF. In DNA form, the CDR3 reads TGTGCCAGCAGCTCTGGCGAGAGGACTAGCGGAACCTACGAGCAGTACTTC. The rearrangement joins TRBV9 to TRBJ2-7; the match to TRBD2 covers 10 bases. This CDR3 spans 17 amino acids. The germline CDR1 and CDR2 sequences are SGDLS and YYNGEE. J lost 2 bases, V lost 4 bases, and 12 bases had no gene match.

The chain carries TRBV7-6 and TRBJ2-3; D perhaps matches TRBD1 (8 bases). Trimming pared 3 bases from V and 0 bases from J, leaving 13 bases between. Germline assignment: CDR1 SGHVS and CDR2 FNYEAQ. This CDR3 is 16 amino acids long. DNA of the CDR3: TGTGCCAGCAGCTTCACAGGGGGGGCTAGCACAGATACGCAGTATTTT. Amino acids: CASSFTGGASTDTQYF. Variable domain in full (rest from reference TRBV7-6 and TRBJ2-3): GAGVSQSPRYKVTKRGQDVALRCDPISGHVSLYWYRQALGQGPEFLTYFNYEAQQDKSGLPNDRFSAERPEGSISTLTIQRTEQRDSAMYRCASSFTGGASTDTQYFGPGTRLTVL.

The chain carries TRBV28 and TRBJ2-7; 7 bases match TRBD1. The CDR3 runs 16 residues. J was trimmed by 3 bases and V by 5 bases; bases with no gene match: 13. The germline CDR1 and CDR2 sequences are MDHEN and SYDVKM. The DNA for the CDR3 is TGTGCCAGCAGTCCCATGGCCGGGACAGCAGACTACGAGCAGTACTTC. It codes for CASSPMAGTADYEQYF.

The rearrangement joins TRBV20-1 to TRBJ2-7; D gene ambiguous. From germline, CDR1 is DFQATT and CDR2 SNEGSKA (reference sequence). V dropped 5 bases and J dropped 3 bases, with 8 bases sitting between them. This CDR3 region has 11 residues. This CDR3 reads CSAPVLYEQYF. DNA of the CDR3: TGCAGTGCTCCGGTCCTCTACGAGCAGTACTTC.

This chain links TRBV2 with TRBJ2-7; D might be TRBD2 (5 bases). In germline, CDR1 is SNHLY, CDR2 FYNNEI. The CDR3 covers 15 residues. Trimming pared 9 bases from V and 2 bases from J, leaving 20 bases between. CDR3 in DNA: TGTGCCAGGGGCGGGCGCGCAATCGGCCCCTACGAGCAGTACTTC. It specifies CARGGRAIGPYEQYF.

V is TRBV7-9 and J is TRBJ2-3, with a possible D match to TRBD2 (6 bases). The CDR3 has 14 amino acids. Germline V gene lookup returns CDR1 SEHNR and CDR2 FQNEAQ (reference sequence). Trimming left V 3 bases short and J 2 bases short, with 9 bases between. The CDR3 region has the DNA TGTGCCAGCAGCTTGGAGCGGGTCACAGATACGCAGTATTTT. Translation gives CASSLERVTDTQYF.

The chain joins TRBV28 to TRBJ2-1; unclear D gene. Germline V gene sequence: CDR1 MDHEN, CDR2 SYDVKM. V was cut by 3 bases and J by 5 bases, with 11 bases left in between. The length of the CDR3 is 14 residues. CDR3 sequence reads: CASSFQLTNNEQFF. The CDR3, as DNA: TGTGCCAGCAGTTTTCAGCTCACTAACAATGAGCAGTTCTTC.

V and J are TRBV30 and TRBJ1-3; D uncertain. Germline V gene lookup returns CDR1 GTSNPN and CDR2 SVGIG (reference sequence). V lost 0 bases, J lost 4 bases, and 7 bases lay in between. There are 13 residues in the CDR3. The CDR3 loop reads CAWSVLAGNTIYF. CDR3 coding DNA: TGTGCCTGGAGTGTACTTGCGGGAAACACCATATATTTT.

The chain links TRBV9 to TRBJ2-4; possible D gene TRBD1, 6 bases. V was clipped by 4 bases and J by 6 bases, with 11 bases between them. The length of the CDR3 is 13 residues. The V gene's germline CDR1 is SGDLS and CDR2 YYNGEE. The CDR3 DNA sequence: TGTGCCAGCAGCTCCCGGACAGCAAACATTCAGTACTTC. The encoded protein is CASSSRTANIQYF. Full variable domain (outside the CDR3, taken from reference TRBV9 and TRBJ2-4): DSGVTQTPKHLITATGQRVTLRCSPRSGDLSVYWYQQSLDQGLQFLIQYYNGEERAKGNILERFSAQQFPDLHSELNLSSLELGDSALYFCASSSRTANIQYFGAGTRLSVL.

This clonotype has just a few counts. V usage is TRBV12-3 or TRBV12-4 and J usage is TRBJ2-3; D is perhaps TRBD2 (6 bases). This CDR3 has 15 residues. The V and J ends lost 3 bases and 6 bases respectively, with 16 bases between them. The CDR3 coding sequence is TGTGCCAGCAGTTTCGGGGGATATCTCATGGATACGCAGTATTTT. Amino acids: CASSFGGYLMDTQYF.

This clonotype was seen a handful of times. The CDR3 sequence: CATSRDQGPNTEAFF. The DNA of the CDR3 is TGTGCCACCAGCAGAGACCAGGGGCCGAACACTGAAGCTTTCTTT. The V call is TRBV15, the J call TRBJ1-1; tentatively, D is TRBD1 (6 bases). This CDR3 contains 15 residues. Germline-derived CDR1 and CDR2 are LNHNV and YYDKDF (reference sequence). V shed 0 bases and J shed 1 base, with 9 bases lying between them.

This clonotype was counted only a few times. This chain connects TRBV5-1 to TRBJ1-3, with TRBD1 as a possible D gene (6 bases). Germline CDR1 and CDR2: SGHRS and YFSETQ. This CDR3 is 16 amino acids long. V was cut by 4 bases and J by 3 bases, with 17 bases left in between. CDR3 loop: CASSHTQTGLGNTIYF. The CDR3 DNA is TGCGCCAGCAGCCACACTCAAACAGGGCTTGGAAACACCATATATTTT.

The CDR3 region is CASSLMVADNEQFF. The CDR3 DNA reads TGTGCCAGCAGCTTAATGGTGGCGGACAATGAGCAGTTCTTC. The chain joins TRBV7-9 to TRBJ2-1; unclear D gene. The V gene's germline CDR1 is SEHNR and CDR2 FQNEAQ (reference sequence). CDR3 length equals 14 residues. Trimming left V 2 bases short and J 5 bases short, with 10 bases between.

The rearrangement joins TRBV29-1 to TRBJ2-1; tentative D call: TRBD2 (5 bases). The CDR3 sequence is 14 residues long. Between the trimmed V and J ends, which lost 8 bases and 2 bases, there was a span of 16 bases. Germline CDR1 SQVTM, CDR2 ANQGSEA. Here the CDR3 reads CSSKRTVTYNEQFF. As DNA, the CDR3 is TGCAGCTCCAAGCGGACCGTCACCTACAATGAGCAGTTCTTC.

In its sample, this clonotype was seen a few times. The V call is TRBV7-9, the J call TRBJ2-2; the match to TRBD2 covers 7 bases. Germline values: CDR1 SEHNR, CDR2 FQNEAQ (reference sequence). Trimming removed 8 bases from V and 1 base from J; junction bases left unmatched: 10. This CDR3 is built from 16 residues. The CDR3 bases are TGTGCCAGCCAACTCCGTAGCGGGTTGAACACCGGGGAGCTGTTTTTT. Amino acid sequence: CASQLRSGLNTGELFF.

This clonotype was observed at least ten times. The rearrangement links TRBV3-1 to TRBJ1-4; no clear D gene. This CDR3 is 12 amino acids long. Trimming took 3 bases from V and 8 from J, leaving 7 bases between them. Germline CDR1 reads LGHDT; CDR2 reads YNNKEL (reference sequence). Here the CDR3 reads CASSHRTEKLFF. CDR3 bases: TGTGCCAGCAGCCACCGGACCGAAAAACTGTTTTTT.

This chain connects TRBV2 to TRBJ2-7; the D is unclear. With 7 bases removed from V and 5 bases from J, the gap between germline ends came to 9 bases. The CDR3 contains 11 residues. The germline CDR1 and CDR2 sequences are SNHLY and FYNNEI. Here the CDR3 reads CASKLDHEQYF. CDR3 nucleotides: TGTGCCAGCAAGCTAGATCACGAGCAGTACTTC. The full variable domain, with the rest looked up from reference TRBV2 and TRBJ2-7, is EPEVTQTPSHQVTQMGQEVILRCVPISNHLYFYWYRQILGQKVEFLVSFYNNEISEKSEIFDDQFSVERPDGSNFTLKIRSTKLEDSAMYFCASKLDHEQYFGPGTRLTVT.

This clonotype was observed at least ten times. The chain links TRBV7-2 to TRBJ2-1; 8 nucleotides line up with TRBD2. The junction had 12 bases not matched to a gene; V was cut back by 8 bases and J by 15 bases. This CDR3 region has 12 residues. Germline CDR1 reads SGHTA; CDR2 reads FQGNSA. CDR3 sequence: CASSLTGGPPFF. The CDR3 region has the DNA TGTGCCAGCTCACTAACGGGAGGGCCGCCGTTCTTC.

This clonotype is medium-sized in the sample. The J gene is TRBJ2-1, the V gene TRBV11-2, with D possibly called TRBD1 or TRBD2 (5 bases each). Trimming took 5 bases from V and 9 from J, leaving 11 bases between them. CDR3 size: 12 residues. From germline, CDR1 is SGHAT and CDR2 FQNNGV. CDR3 bases: TGTGCCAGCAGCCTGGGACGGGTTGAGCAGTTCTTC. Translating it yields CASSLGRVEQFF.

This clonotype was counted between two and nine times. The chain recombines TRBV7-2 with TRBJ2-1; 8 nucleotides agree with TRBD2. The J segment lost 5 bases and the V segment lost 5 bases, leaving 14 bases of the junction unmatched. The CDR3 runs 17 residues. Germline CDR1 reads SGHTA; CDR2 reads FQGNSA. The CDR3 loop is CASSLDGRVAGHNEQFF. The CDR3 bases are TGTGCCAGCAGCCTAGATGGCCGAGTAGCGGGGCACAATGAGCAGTTCTTC. Combining the CDR3 with reference TRBV7-2 and TRBJ2-1 gives the whole variable domain GAGVSQSPSNKVTEKGKDVELRCDPISGHTALYWYRQSLGQGLEFLIYFQGNSAPDKSGLPSDRFSAERTGGSVSTLTIQRTQQEDSAVYLCASSLDGRVAGHNEQFFGPGTRLTVL.

V is TRBV7-8 and J is TRBJ2-7, with D unresolved. Per germline, CDR1 SGHVS and CDR2 FQNEAQ. V was shortened by 4 bases and J by 0 bases, with 13 bases between the two germline ends. The CDR3 has 15 amino acids. The CDR3 is CASSSTPKGSYEQYF. The CDR3 coding sequence is TGTGCCAGCAGCTCGACCCCGAAGGGCTCCTACGAGCAGTACTTC.

The CDR3 spells CSAATGTPGSYEQYF. The CDR3 DNA sequence: TGCAGTGCTGCAACCGGGACCCCCGGCTCCTACGAGCAGTACTTC. This chain uses TRBV20-1 with TRBJ2-7; either TRBD1 or TRBD2 may fit D (5 bases each). Germline V gene lookup returns CDR1 DFQATT and CDR2 SNEGSKA (reference sequence). This CDR3 region has 15 residues. V lost 5 bases, J lost 0 bases, and 17 bases lay in between.

The CDR3 is CASRGGVEDTQYF. For the CDR3, the DNA is TGCGCCAGCCGGGGCGGGGTGGAAGATACGCAGTATTTT. This chain joins TRBV4-1 and TRBJ2-3; D might be TRBD2 (6 bases). CDR1 and CDR2 (germline): MGHRA, YSYEKL. V was pared by 8 bases and J by 5 bases, with 14 bases between. The CDR3 extends over 13 amino acids.

The DNA of the CDR3 is TGCGCCAGCAGGCAGGGGACAGGGCGCGGGAGTCCGCAAGAGCAGTACTTC. Its translation: CASRQGTGRGSPQEQYF. The chain links TRBV5-1 to TRBJ2-7, with TRBD1 matching over 9 bases. The CDR3 contains 17 residues. J gave up 7 bases and V 5 bases, and 19 bases lay outside the gene matches. CDR1 is SGHRS, CDR2 YFSETQ, per germline. Supplemented by reference TRBV5-1 and TRBJ2-7, the full variable domain reads KAGVTQTPRYLIKTRGQQVTLSCSPISGHRSVSWYQQTPGQGLQFLFEYFSETQRNKGNFPGRFSGRQFSNSRSEMNVSTLELGDSALYLCASRQGTGRGSPQEQYFGPGTRLTVT.

CDR3 amino acids: CASRRDRGVEQYF. The CDR3 DNA sequence: TGTGCCAGCAGAAGGGACAGGGGGGTCGAGCAGTACTTC. The chain has TRBV2 and TRBJ2-7, with TRBD1 matching over 11 bases. CDR3 length equals 13 residues. With V trimmed by 6 bases and J by 6 bases, 4 bases remained unmatched. The V gene's germline CDR1 is SNHLY and CDR2 FYNNEI.